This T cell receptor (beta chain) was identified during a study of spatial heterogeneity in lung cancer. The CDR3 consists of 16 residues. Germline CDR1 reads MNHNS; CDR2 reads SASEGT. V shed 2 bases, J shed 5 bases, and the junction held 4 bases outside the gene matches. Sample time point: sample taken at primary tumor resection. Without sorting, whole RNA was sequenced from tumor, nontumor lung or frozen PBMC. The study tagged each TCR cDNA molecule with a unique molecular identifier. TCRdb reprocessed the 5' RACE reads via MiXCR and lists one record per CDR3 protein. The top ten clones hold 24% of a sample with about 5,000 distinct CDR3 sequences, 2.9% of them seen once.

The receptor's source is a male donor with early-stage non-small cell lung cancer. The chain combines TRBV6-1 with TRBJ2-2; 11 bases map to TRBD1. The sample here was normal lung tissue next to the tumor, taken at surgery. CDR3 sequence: CASSEFGTGGTGELFF. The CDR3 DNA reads TGTGCCAGCAGTGAATTTGGGACAGGGGGTACCGGGGAGCTGTTTTTT.